These T cell receptor beta chains were read from a single sample in a study of shared clonotypes between healthy human individuals. TCRdb keeps only in-frame clones here, not all; method: immunoSEQ multiplex PCR. The repertoire holds 530,000 or so clones, about three quarters seen once, with under 15% in the top ten. The sequencing input was PBMCs. Receptors originate from a woman aged 40 to 50 in good health. Some clones in this sample may be carry-over from other donors' samples. Both conserved end residues are part of each CDR3. A D gene is named only where the DNA matches it firmly. Clone sizes are given selectively: once, few, many, or a class where the clone is expanded.

d_call j_call clone_size v_call cdr3_aa cdr3_nt
- TRBJ1-3 - TRBV6-1 CASLRGNPGNTIYF TGTGCCTCCTTACGGGGGAACCCTGGAAACACCATATATTTT
- TRBJ1-5 - TRBV28 CASGGRVAQPQHF TGTGCCAGCGGTGGACGTGTAGCTCAGCCCCAGCATTTT
- TRBJ2-7 once TRBV6-5 CASSYFPSGGAYEQYF TGTGCCAGCAGTTACTTCCCCAGTGGAGGCGCCTACGAGCAGTACTTC
TRBD1 TRBJ1-1 many TRBV30 CAWQFLPTGRSTEAFF TGTGCCTGGCAATTTCTCCCGACAGGGAGGAGCACTGAAGCTTTCTTT
TRBD1 TRBJ1-2 - TRBV28 CASRKQGAAYGYTF TGTGCCAGCAGGAAGCAGGGGGCGGCCTATGGCTACACCTTC
- TRBJ2-3 few TRBV7-8 CASSFRGLSTDTQYF TGTGCCAGCAGCTTTCGAGGACTAAGCACAGATACGCAGTATTTT
- TRBJ1-2 few TRBV5-3 CARSLPGLYGYTF TGTGCCAGAAGCTTGCCAGGACTCTATGGCTACACCTTC
- TRBJ1-4 many TRBV6-1 CASSEILPLGRTNEKLFF TGTGCCAGCAGTGAAATCCTACCCCTCGGACGGACTAATGAAAAACTGTTTTTT
- TRBJ1-1 - TRBV5-6 CASSLVGDTEAFF TGTGCCAGCAGCTTGGTGGGTGACACTGAAGCTTTCTTT
- TRBJ2-2 - TRBV28 CASSVTARELFF TGTGCCAGCAGCGTAACCGCCCGGGAGCTGTTTTTT
- TRBJ2-4 - TRBV28 CASSSNPGKDSENIQYF TGTGCCAGCAGTTCTAACCCCGGGAAGGACTCAGAAAACATTCAGTACTTC
- TRBJ1-1 - TRBV27 CASSSGPRSSCFF TGTGCCAGCAGTTCAGGCCCTCGGAGTTCTTGTTTCTTT
TRBD2 TRBJ2-1 - TRBV9 CASSVAGLAGVGEQFF TGTGCCAGCAGCGTAGCGGGACTAGCGGGAGTCGGTGAGCAGTTCTTC
- TRBJ1-5 - TRBV19 CASSIGQGYQPQHF TGTGCCAGTAGTATAGGGCAGGGGTATCAGCCCCAGCATTTT
- TRBJ1-1 - TRBV15 CATSRDGTEAFF TGTGCCACCAGCAGAGATGGAACTGAAGCTTTCTTT
- TRBJ2-5 - TRBV5-6 CASSNRGGETQYF TGTGCCAGCAGCAATAGGGGTGGGGAGACCCAGTACTTC
TRBD2 TRBJ2-7 once TRBV19 CASSTASGRGSYEQYF TGTGCCAGTAGTACCGCTAGCGGGAGAGGTTCCTACGAGCAGTACTTC
- TRBJ2-5 - TRBV28 CASTPPFGSQETQYF TGTGCCAGCACCCCCCCCTTTGGGAGCCAAGAGACCCAGTACTTC
TRBD2 TRBJ2-3 - TRBV5-8 CASSLRGGTQYF TGTGCCAGCAGCTTGCGGGGGGGTACGCAGTATTTT
- TRBJ2-1 - TRBV6-5 CASSSLATSYNEQFF TGTGCCAGCAGCTCACTAGCTACCTCCTACAATGAGCAGTTCTTC
- TRBJ2-7 - TRBV6-5 CASSTSRDGHYEQYF TGTGCCAGCAGTACTTCAAGGGACGGACACTACGAGCAGTACTTC